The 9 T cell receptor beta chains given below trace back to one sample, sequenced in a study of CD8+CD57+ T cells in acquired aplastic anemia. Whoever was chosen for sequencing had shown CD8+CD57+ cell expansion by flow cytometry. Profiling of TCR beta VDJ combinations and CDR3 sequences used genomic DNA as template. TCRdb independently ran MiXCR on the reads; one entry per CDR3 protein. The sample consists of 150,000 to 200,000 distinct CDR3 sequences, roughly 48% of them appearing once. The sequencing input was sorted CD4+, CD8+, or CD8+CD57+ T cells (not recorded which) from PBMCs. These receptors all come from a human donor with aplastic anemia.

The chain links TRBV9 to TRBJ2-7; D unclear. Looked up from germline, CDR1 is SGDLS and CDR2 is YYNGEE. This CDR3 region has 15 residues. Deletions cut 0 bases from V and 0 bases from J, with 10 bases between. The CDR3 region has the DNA TGTGCCAGCAGCGTAGGTCAGACCTCCTCCTACGAGCAGTACTTC. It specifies CASSVGQTSSYEQYF.

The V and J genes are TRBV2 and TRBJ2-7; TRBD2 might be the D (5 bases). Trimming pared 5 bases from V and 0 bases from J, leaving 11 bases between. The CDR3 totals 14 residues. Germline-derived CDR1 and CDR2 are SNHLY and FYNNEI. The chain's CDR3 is CASSRDRDSYEQYF. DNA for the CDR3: TGTGCCAGCAGTCGAGACCGGGACTCCTACGAGCAGTACTTC.

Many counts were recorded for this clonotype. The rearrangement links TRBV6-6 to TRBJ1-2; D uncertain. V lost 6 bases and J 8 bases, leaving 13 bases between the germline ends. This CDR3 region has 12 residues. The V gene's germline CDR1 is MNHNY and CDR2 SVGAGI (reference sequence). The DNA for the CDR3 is TGTGCCAGCAGCGGTGGGTCAGGAGGCTACACCTTC. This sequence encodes CASSGGSGGYTF.

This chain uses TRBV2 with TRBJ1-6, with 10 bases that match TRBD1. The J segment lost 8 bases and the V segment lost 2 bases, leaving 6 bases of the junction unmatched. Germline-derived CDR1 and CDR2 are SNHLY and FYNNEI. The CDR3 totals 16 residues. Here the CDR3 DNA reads TGTGCCAGCAGTGAACTGACAGGGGGCTTTGATTCACCCCTCCACTTT. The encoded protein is CASSELTGGFDSPLHF.

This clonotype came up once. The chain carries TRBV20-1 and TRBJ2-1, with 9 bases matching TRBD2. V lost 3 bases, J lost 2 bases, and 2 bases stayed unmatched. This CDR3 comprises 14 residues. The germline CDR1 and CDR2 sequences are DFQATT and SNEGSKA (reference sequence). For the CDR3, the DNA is TGCAGTGCTAGTATAGCGGGGGCCTACAATGAGCAGTTCTTC. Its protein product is CSASIAGAYNEQFF.

CDR3 loop: CAWKHRGRLFEKLFF. The DNA of the CDR3 is TGTGCCTGGAAACACAGGGGGCGACTTTTTGAAAAACTGTTTTTT. J is TRBJ1-4 and V is TRBV30; TRBD1 matches 9 bases. This CDR3 has 15 amino acids. Germline CDR1 GTSNPN, CDR2 SVGIG (reference sequence). V lost 4 bases to trimming and J lost 7 bases; unmatched junction nucleotides: 10.

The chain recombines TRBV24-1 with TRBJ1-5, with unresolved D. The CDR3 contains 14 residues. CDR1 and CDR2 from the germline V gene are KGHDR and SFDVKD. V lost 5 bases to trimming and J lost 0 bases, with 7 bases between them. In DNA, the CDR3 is TGTGCCACCAGTGGGGATACTAGCAATCAGCCCCAGCATTTT. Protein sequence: CATSGDTSNQPQHF.

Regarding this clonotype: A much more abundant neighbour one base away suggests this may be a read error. CDR3 sequence (DNA): TGTGCTAGTGGTCCTGCCTGGACTGGGGCACGCGAGCAGTACTTC. This codes for CASGPAWTGAREQYF. The V gene is TRBV12-5, the J gene TRBJ2-5; D is possibly TRBD1 or TRBD2 (5 bases each). Matching the DNA end better, TRBJ2-7 makes the J call doubtful. Germline assignment: CDR1 LGHNT and CDR2 FRNRAP. CDR3 length: 15 residues.

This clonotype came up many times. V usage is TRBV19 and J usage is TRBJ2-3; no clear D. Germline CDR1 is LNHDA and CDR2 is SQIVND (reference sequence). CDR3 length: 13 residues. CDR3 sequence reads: CATRWAGTDTQYF. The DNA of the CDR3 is TGTGCTACCCGTTGGGCAGGCACAGATACGCAGTATTTT.